This T cell receptor (beta chain) is from a study of blood T cell repertoires in COVID-19. The table came from immunoSEQ multiplex PCR; TCRdb's copy has only in-frame clones and leaves some out. The repertoire consists of roughly 250,000 clones, with around 88% occurring once and the leading ten covering 1.2%. The ends lost 5 bases at V and 5 bases at J; junction bases unmatched: 9. The germline gives CDR1 MNHEY, CDR2 SMNVEV (reference sequence). The CDR3 has 15 residues. The chain joins TRBV27 to TRBJ2-3; 8 nucleotides align to TRBD2. The origin of this receptor is a woman between 35 and 50 years old with acute COVID-19. The specimen sequenced was PBMCs or T cells enriched from blood (not recorded which). The CDR3 sequence is CASSRKREQRDTQYF. The CDR3 coding sequence is TGTGCCAGCAGTAGAAAGCGGGAGCAGAGAGATACGCAGTATTTT.